This T cell receptor beta chain was captured in a study of tissue T cells after allogeneic stem cell transplantation. Between the trimmed V and J ends, which lost 4 bases and 0 bases, there was a span of 7 bases. The CDR3 loop spans 14 amino acids. Germline assignment: CDR1 KGHPV and CDR2 FQNQEV (reference sequence). This clone was counted between two and nine times. The antigen remains unidentified. Gene names denote mouse genes. From the germline J gene comes the end of the CDR3, since the read stops 1 residue before it. Documented time point: mouse harvest day 14 after allogeneic transplant. Mouse grafts combined 10^7 T-cell-depleted bone marrow cells with 10^6 splenic CD5+ T cells. This mouse GVHD model was MHC-mismatched B6 to BALB/c, profiled day 7 or 14. Broader study findings: Within patients, tissue anatomy strongly shaped TCR repertoire composition. Blood and spleen captured only part of the tissue TCR repertoire. Few T cell clones were shared across patients, but motif clusters showed tissue-specific shared signatures.

Sequencing was performed with immunoSEQ multiplex PCR; in TCRdb, only in-frame clones are kept and a portion is missing. Of about 1,000 clones listed, approximately 55% are singletons. The V gene is TRBV26, the J gene TRBJ1-3; D unclear. The sample taken for sequencing was liver tissue. The sequence was obtained from a female BALB/c mouse given C57BL/6 T cells with graft-versus-host disease after an allogeneic hematopoietic cell transplant. The CDR3 spells CASSQTISGNTLYF. CDR3 DNA, as far as it was read: TGTGCCAGCAGTCAGACAATTTCTGGAAATACGCTCTAT.